The rows below give T cell receptor beta chains drawn from one sample of a study of T cell repertoires in cytomegalovirus infection. TCRdb processed the reads anew with MiXCR; each CDR3 protein has one entry. The repertoire holds 150,000 to 200,000 distinct CDR3 sequences, 28% seen once, with 30% to 35% in the top ten. Sequenced input: PBMCs. Receptors originate from a human donor in good health (CMV status not recorded). Some clones in this sample may be carry-over from other donors' samples. The CDR3 runs from the conserved cysteine through the conserved F or W. D genes are given only for firm matches. The listing skips clone size in some rows; elsewhere it reads once, few, many or a size class.

V gene	D gene	clone size	J gene	CDR3 DNA	CDR3 protein
TRBV7-2	NA	NA	TRBJ2-2	TGTGCCAGCAGTAGGGCAGGGACCGGGGAGCTGTTTTTT	CASSRAGTGELFF
TRBV14	NA	few	TRBJ1-1	TGTGCCAGCAGCCACCCACAGGGAGGGTTGACTGAAGCTTTCTTT	CASSHPQGGLTEAFF
TRBV15	NA	NA	TRBJ2-5	TGTGCCACCAGCAGAGAGGCCCGAGAGACCCAGTACTTC	CATSREARETQYF
TRBV7-9	TRBD1	few	TRBJ2-7	TGTGCCAGCGCCGGGACAGGGGGATACGAGCAGTACTTC	CASAGTGGYEQYF
TRBV18	NA	NA	TRBJ2-7	TGTGCCAGCTCACCACCAGCGTCGTATGGCCACGAGCAGTACTTC	CASSPPASYGHEQYF
TRBV7-3	TRBD1	NA	TRBJ1-2	TGTGCCAGCAGCCCGAGAGCAGGGGGGCTCTATGGCTACACCTTC	CASSPRAGGLYGYTF
TRBV5-4	NA	NA	TRBJ1-1	TGTGCCAGCACCCTGGACCGAAACACTGAAGCTTTCTTT	CASTLDRNTEAFF
TRBV7-2	NA	few	TRBJ1-1	TGTGCCAGCAGCTTATTAGCCGGCAACACTGAAGCTTTCTTT	CASSLLAGNTEAFF
TRBV29-1	NA	NA	TRBJ1-1	TGCAGCGTCGCACCAGTGAACACTGAAGCTTTCTTT	CSVAPVNTEAFF
TRBV10-3	NA	NA	TRBJ2-7	TGTGCCACCCAGGTAGGGTTCACGTCCTACGAGCAGTACTTT	CATQVGFTSYEQYF
TRBV12-3/TRBV12-4	NA	NA	TRBJ1-2	TGTGCCAGCAGTTTAAAGGGAAACCCGTCTCATGGCTACACCTTC	CASSLKGNPSHGYTF
TRBV29-1	TRBD1	NA	TRBJ1-2	TGCAGCGTTGGGGCTTCGACAGGGGGAGAAGGCTACACCTTC	CSVGASTGGEGYTF
TRBV7-8	NA	many	TRBJ1-2	TGTGCCAGCAGCTTAGCCGGCGGCGACTATGGCTACACCTTC	CASSLAGGDYGYTF
TRBV10-3	NA	few	TRBJ1-2	TGTGCCATCAGTGATCCAGATTTCTATGGCTACACCTTC	CAISDPDFYGYTF
TRBV20-1	TRBD1	NA	TRBJ2-3	TGCAGCGCCCCGACAGGGGTGAGCACAGATACGCAGTATTTT	CSAPTGVSTDTQYF
TRBV7-9	NA	once	TRBJ1-1	TGTGCCAGCAGCCAAGCCGGGGATGAAGCTTTCTTT	CASSQAGDEAFF
TRBV6-5	NA	few	TRBJ2-7	TGTGCCAGCGGCCAGGGCCCCTACGAGCAGTACTTC	CASGQGPYEQYF
TRBV18	TRBD2	few	TRBJ2-7	TGTGCCAGCTCACCGGAGGCCGTGGGGACTAGCGGGCCGGAGTTCTTGTTC	CASSPEAVGTSGPEFLF
TRBV7-9	NA	many	TRBJ2-7	TGTGCCAGCAGCCCTGGGGCTTACGAGCAGTACTTC	CASSPGAYEQYF
TRBV12-3/TRBV12-4	NA	NA	TRBJ1-1	TGTGCCAGCACCCCGGGCCTGAACACTGAAGCTTTCTTT	CASTPGLNTEAFF
TRBV6-6	NA	NA	TRBJ2-7	TGTGCCAGCAGTTACGGTGGTCTATACGAGCAGTACTTC	CASSYGGLYEQYF
TRBV11-2	TRBD1	few	TRBJ1-1	TGTGCCAGCAGCTTGTTCGACAGGGGGGAAACTGAAGCTTTCTTT	CASSLFDRGETEAFF
TRBV5-1	NA	few	TRBJ2-7	TGCGCCAGCAGCCTCCGGGACCCCGGTTCCTACGAGCAGTACTTC	CASSLRDPGSYEQYF
TRBV7-2	NA	NA	TRBJ1-1	TGTGCCAGCAGCACAGTTAGTGGCACTGAAGCTTTCTTT	CASSTVSGTEAFF
TRBV7-2	TRBD1	few	TRBJ2-3	TGTGCCAGCAGCTTAGTTGGGACAGGTGCCCGCACAGATACGCAGTATTTT	CASSLVGTGARTDTQYF
TRBV4-1	NA	NA	TRBJ1-2	TGCGCCAGCAGCCAAGCCACCCACGACAGCTATGGCTACACCTTC	CASSQATHDSYGYTF
TRBV7-2	TRBD2	many	TRBJ2-4	TGTGCCAGCAGCTTAGAAGCGGGGGTGAACATTCAGTACTTC	CASSLEAGVNIQYF
TRBV7-2	NA	few	TRBJ2-3	TGTGCCAGCAGCCTTACAAGGGGAAGGGATACGCAGTATTTT	CASSLTRGRDTQYF
TRBV20-1	NA	NA	TRBJ2-1	TGCAGTGCCTCGGTGGGTCCGGGCAATGAGCAGTTCTTC	CSASVGPGNEQFF
TRBV6-5	NA	few	TRBJ1-5	TGTGCCAGCAGCCGAGGCGGGGATCAGCCCCAGCATTTT	CASSRGGDQPQHF
TRBV19	TRBD1	once	TRBJ1-4	TGTGCCAGTAAAATACAGGGGCGGGATGAAAAACTGTTTTTT	CASKIQGRDEKLFF
TRBV19	TRBD1	few	TRBJ1-1	TGTGCCAGTAGTTGGGGACAGGGATCTTCGAACACTGAAGCTTTCTTT	CASSWGQGSSNTEAFF
TRBV20-1	NA	NA	TRBJ1-6	TGCAGTGCTAGAGATATTGGGGCGAGGTCCTATAATTCACCCCTCCACTTT	CSARDIGARSYNSPLHF
TRBV7-3	NA	few	TRBJ2-6	TGTGCCAGCAGCCCACAGGGGGGGCTAGGGGCCAACGTCCTGACTTTC	CASSPQGGLGANVLTF
TRBV19	NA	few	TRBJ1-1	TGTGCCAGTAGTCCGGAACCTGGCCTCAAAGCTTTCTTT	CASSPEPGLKAFF
TRBV6-5	TRBD1	NA	TRBJ2-7	TGTGCCAGCAGGGGTTTAGGTTGGGGACAGGGGTCCTACGAGCAGTACTTC	CASRGLGWGQGSYEQYF
TRBV7-2	NA	many	TRBJ2-2	TGTGCCAGCAGCTTCAGGGTTTTCGGGGAGCTGTTTTTT	CASSFRVFGELFF
TRBV12-3/TRBV12-4	TRBD2	few	TRBJ2-1	TGTGCCAGCAGTTTGTATGGCGGGGGAACGAATGAGCAGTTCTTC	CASSLYGGGTNEQFF
TRBV20-1	NA	many	TRBJ1-1	TGCAGTGCTCGGAACAGGGACACTGAAGCTTTCTTT	CSARNRDTEAFF
TRBV3-1	NA	NA	TRBJ2-1	TGTGCCAGCAGCCAAGAGCGCGGGTACAATGAGCAGTTCTTC	CASSQERGYNEQFF
TRBV12-3/TRBV12-4	NA	NA	TRBJ1-2	TGTGCCAGCAGTTTCGGGCAGCTTGACTATGGCTACACCTTC	CASSFGQLDYGYTF
TRBV7-2	NA	NA	TRBJ2-7	TGTGCCAGCAGCTCAAACCGGGGCAGTCAATACGAGCAGTACTTC	CASSSNRGSQYEQYF
TRBV5-1	NA	NA	TRBJ1-1	TGCGCCAGCAGCTCTTTAGGGGGTACCACTGAAGCTTTCTTT	CASSSLGGTTEAFF
TRBV12-3/TRBV12-4	NA	many	TRBJ1-1	TGTGCCAGCAGTCACCGACGGATACGAGGCACTGAAGCTTTCTTT	CASSHRRIRGTEAFF
TRBV12-3/TRBV12-4	NA	NA	TRBJ2-7	TGTGCCAGCTACACGGGGGGCCTTAACGAGCAGTACTTC	CASYTGGLNEQYF
TRBV7-8	NA	NA	TRBJ2-2	TGTGCCAGCAGCCGACTAGGGACGAGCCAGATCGGGGAGCTGTTTTTT	CASSRLGTSQIGELFF
TRBV11-1	NA	few	TRBJ1-5	TGTGCCAGCAGCCCCCGGCCCAATCAGCCCCAGCATTTT	CASSPRPNQPQHF
TRBV12-3/TRBV12-4	NA	NA	TRBJ2-7	TGTGCCAGCAGTGTCGGACTTGGAGGTTTAAACGAGCAGTACTTC	CASSVGLGGLNEQYF
TRBV27	TRBD2	NA	TRBJ2-3	TGTGCCAGCAGGGGTAGCGGGGCCGCGAGCACAGATACGCAGTATTTT	CASRGSGAASTDTQYF
TRBV2	NA	NA	TRBJ2-2	TGTGCCGGCGCGACACCCGGGGAGCTGTTTTTT	CAGATPGELFF
TRBV12-5	TRBD2	few	TRBJ2-1	TGTGCTAGTGGTACGACTAGCGGTGGTAAGAGCTCCTACAATGAGCAGTTCTTC	CASGTTSGGKSSYNEQFF
TRBV7-2	TRBD2	NA	TRBJ2-7	TGTGCCAGCAGCCAAACTAGCGGGAGCCCCTACGAGCAGTACTTC	CASSQTSGSPYEQYF
TRBV7-9	TRBD2	few	TRBJ2-1	TGTGCCAGCAGCCCGTTCCTAGCGGGGGGCAGTTTATACAATGAGCAGTTCTTC	CASSPFLAGGSLYNEQFF
TRBV11-2	NA	few	TRBJ2-3	TGTGCCAGCAGCTTAACGGGACAAAGCACAGATACGCAGTATTTT	CASSLTGQSTDTQYF
TRBV12-5	NA	NA	TRBJ2-2	TGTGCTAGTGGTTTGCCAGGTCTGAACACCGGGGAGCTGGTTTTT	CASGLPGLNTGELVF
TRBV5-1	NA	few	TRBJ2-1	TGCGCCAGCAGCTTGAATAGGCAGGCCTACAATGAGCAGTTCTTC	CASSLNRQAYNEQFF
TRBV19	NA	NA	TRBJ2-7	TGTGCCAGTAGTCTCAGGACAGATTCCTACGAGCAGTACTTC	CASSLRTDSYEQYF